What follows are 13 T cell receptor beta chains derived from one specimen sequenced in a study of early T cells in non-severe SARS-CoV-2 infection. Using its own MiXCR run on the 5' RACE reads, TCRdb lists one record per CDR3 protein. The data show 70,000 to 85,000 distinct CDR3 sequences, over 10% seen once. Sequenced: whole blood. The receptors derive from an adult who was a healthcare worker with PCR-confirmed SARS-CoV-2 infection or an uninfected control (not recorded which).

This clonotype was seen many times. The gene calls are TRBV12-3 or TRBV12-4 and TRBJ1-6; TRBD1 aligns across 9 bases. The CDR3 spans 16 residues. J was trimmed by 1 base and V by 5 bases; bases with no gene match: 3. This CDR3 is CASSDRGGSYNSPLHF. The CDR3 coding sequence is TGTGCCAGCAGTGACAGGGGGGGATCCTATAATTCACCCCTCCACTTT.

This clonotype has at least ten counts. CDR3 DNA: TGTGCCAGCAGCTTAGATCAGACAACGAACACTGAAGCTTTCTTT. Translation gives CASSLDQTTNTEAFF. This chain uses TRBV7-9 with TRBJ1-1; no reliable D call. From germline, CDR1 is SEHNR and CDR2 FQNEAQ (reference sequence). The CDR3 covers 15 residues. V was shortened by 1 base and J by 1 base, with 10 bases between the two germline ends.

CDR3 loop: CASSPSGTINEQYF. In nucleotides, the CDR3 is TGTGCCAGCAGTCCATCCGGGACGATCAACGAGCAGTACTTC. The rearrangement links TRBV6-2 or TRBV6-3 to TRBJ2-7, with D tentatively TRBD1 or TRBD2 (5 bases each). The CDR3 is made up of 14 amino acids. The V and J ends lost 5 bases and 5 bases respectively, with 16 bases between them. Per the germline V gene, CDR1 is MNHEY and CDR2 is SVGEGT.

This clonotype was found many times. The chain recombines TRBV11-2 with TRBJ1-2, with a weak D call TRBD1 (6 bases). The length of the CDR3 is 12 residues. Per the germline V gene, CDR1 is SGHAT and CDR2 is FQNNGV. The V end was cut by 7 bases, the J end by 4 bases, with 10 bases between. CDR3 sequence: CASNGQFYGYTF. The CDR3, as DNA: TGTGCCAGCAATGGACAGTTCTATGGCTACACCTTC.

The table lists this clonotype with many counts. This rearrangement joins TRBV29-1 to TRBJ2-1; the match to TRBD2 covers 7 bases. The ends lost 8 bases at V and 2 bases at J; junction bases unmatched: 6. The CDR3 has 13 residues. Germline CDR1 SQVTM, CDR2 ANQGSEA. CDR3 nucleotide sequence: TGCAGCACCCCCGGGGGGACCTACAATGAGCAGTTCTTC. Its translation: CSTPGGTYNEQFF.

V and J are TRBV5-1 and TRBJ2-4, with D possibly TRBD1 on 5 matching bases. From germline, CDR1 is SGHRS and CDR2 YFSETQ. This CDR3 has 15 amino acids. V was trimmed by 0 bases and J by 5 bases, leaving 12 bases between them. CDR3 sequence reads: CASSLERGNENIQYF. The CDR3 coding sequence is TGCGCCAGCAGCTTGGAAAGGGGTAACGAAAACATTCAGTACTTC.

This clonotype was detected a few times. This chain links TRBV18 with TRBJ2-4, with TRBD2 as a possible D gene (6 bases). The CDR3 has 16 amino acids. The V gene lost 1 base and the J gene lost 8 bases, with 18 bases spanning the gap. CDR1 is KGHSH, CDR2 LQKENI, per germline. CDR3 in amino acids: CASSPLVTGVKDIQYF. CDR3 DNA: TGTGCCAGCTCACCACTTGTAACGGGAGTCAAGGACATTCAGTACTTC.

In this sample, this clonotype turned up many times. This chain joins TRBV3-1 and TRBJ2-7; maybe TRBD1 (6 bases). The CDR3 loop spans 17 amino acids. The V end lost 2 bases, the J end lost 6 bases, and 23 bases lay between the germline ends. Germline V gives CDR1 LGHDT, CDR2 YNNKEL (reference sequence). The CDR3 DNA reads as TGTGCCAGCAGCCAATACAAACCGGGACACGTCCTAATCGAGCAGTACTTC. Residues: CASSQYKPGHVLIEQYF.

The chain employs TRBV24-1 and TRBJ1-6; no clear D. This CDR3 comprises 13 residues. Between the trimmed V and J ends, which lost 5 bases and 7 bases, there was a span of 8 bases. Looked up from germline, CDR1 is KGHDR and CDR2 is SFDVKD. The CDR3 DNA sequence: TGTGCCACCAGTGGTGCGGGGAATTCACCCCTCCACTTT. Its translation: CATSGAGNSPLHF.

This clonotype appeared many times. The chain employs TRBV20-1 and TRBJ2-3; a possible D gene is TRBD2 (5 bases). Germline assignment: CDR1 DFQATT and CDR2 SNEGSKA (reference sequence). The CDR3 has 12 amino acids. The V end was cut by 5 bases, the J end by 5 bases, with 11 bases between. The CDR3 protein is CSARLGGDTQYF. For the CDR3, the DNA is TGCAGTGCTCGCCTTGGAGGAGATACGCAGTATTTT.

This clonotype was picked up many times. The chain joins TRBV7-3 to TRBJ2-1; TRBD2 matches at 15 bases. CDR1 and CDR2 from the germline V gene are SGHTA and FQGTGA. The V and J ends lost 1 base and 10 bases, in that order; junction bases with no gene match: 2. The CDR3 consists of 15 residues. CDR3 in amino acids: CASSLNGLAGGEQFF. The CDR3 DNA sequence: TGTGCCAGCAGCTTAAATGGACTAGCGGGAGGGGAGCAGTTCTTC. The variable domain in full, with the rest retrieved from reference TRBV7-3 and TRBJ2-1, is GAGVSQTPSNKVTEKGKYVELRCDPISGHTALYWYRQSLGQGPEFLIYFQGTGAADDSGLPNDRFFAVRPEGSVSTLKIQRTERGDSAVYLCASSLNGLAGGEQFFGPGTRLTVL.

This clonotype was counted at least ten times. The chain is built from TRBV7-6 and TRBJ2-7; TRBD2 aligns across 8 bases. CDR1 and CDR2 (germline): SGHVS, FNYEAQ. Unmatched junction bases numbered 4, after V lost 4 bases and J lost 2 bases. This CDR3 comprises 14 residues. CDR3: CASSSLAGTYEQYF. The CDR3 nucleotides read TGTGCCAGCAGCTCTTTAGCGGGGACCTACGAGCAGTACTTC.

The rearrangement links TRBV6-5 to TRBJ1-2; D gene uncertain. The CDR3 length is 16 residues. Germline lookup yields CDR1 MNHEY and CDR2 SVGAGI. V lost 0 bases and J 5 bases, leaving 16 bases between the germline ends. CDR3 bases: TGTGCCAGCAGTTACTCGAGGGCCTACAGCGGATATGGCTACACCTTC. Translated: CASSYSRAYSGYGYTF.